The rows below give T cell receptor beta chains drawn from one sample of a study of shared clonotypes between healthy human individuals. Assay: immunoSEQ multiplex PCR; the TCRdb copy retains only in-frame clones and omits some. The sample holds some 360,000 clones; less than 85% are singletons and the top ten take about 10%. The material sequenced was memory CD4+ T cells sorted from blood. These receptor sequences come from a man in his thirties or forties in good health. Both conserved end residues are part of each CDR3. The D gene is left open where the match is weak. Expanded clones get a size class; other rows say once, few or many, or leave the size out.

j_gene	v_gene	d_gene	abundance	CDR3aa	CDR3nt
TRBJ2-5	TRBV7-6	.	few	CASSLGVETQYF	TGTGCCAGCAGCTTAGGGGTAGAGACCCAGTACTTC
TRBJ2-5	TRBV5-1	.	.	CASSLNSLGGIQETQYF	TGCGCCAGCAGCTTGAATAGTCTGGGGGGAATCCAAGAGACCCAGTACTTC
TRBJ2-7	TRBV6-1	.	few	CASSPHGYEQYF	TGTGCCAGCAGCCCGCACGGCTACGAGCAGTACTTC
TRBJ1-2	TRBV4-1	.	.	CASSQDFTLGYTF	TGCGCCAGCAGCCAAGATTTCACCCTTGGCTACACCTTC
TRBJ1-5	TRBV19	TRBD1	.	CASSFRPGQGSVQPQHF	TGTGCCAGTAGTTTTCGACCGGGACAGGGAAGTGTTCAGCCCCAGCATTTT
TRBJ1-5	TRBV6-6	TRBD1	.	CASSYEDRGGNQPQHF	TGTGCCAGCAGTTACGAGGACAGGGGTGGCAATCAGCCCCAGCATTTT
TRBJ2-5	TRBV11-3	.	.	CASSGNRGETQYF	TGTGCCAGCAGCGGGAACAGAGGGGAGACCCAGTACTTC
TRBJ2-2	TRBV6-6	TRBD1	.	CASSLQGGAGELFF	TGTGCCAGCAGTTTACAGGGGGGTGCCGGGGAGCTGTTTTTT
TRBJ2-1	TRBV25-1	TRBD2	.	CASSDTGTSEYNEQFF	TGTGCCAGCAGTGATACCGGGACTAGCGAGTACAATGAGCAGTTCTTC
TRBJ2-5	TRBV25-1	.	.	CASRDLKGTQYF	TGTGCCAGCCGGGACCTAAAGGGGACCCAGTACTTC
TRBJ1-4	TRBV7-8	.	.	CASSLGPLDGYEKLFF	TGTGCCAGCAGCTTAGGGCCTCTTGACGGGTATGAAAAACTGTTTTTT
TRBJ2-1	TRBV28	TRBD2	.	CASSSSLTSGLFNEQFF	TGTGCCAGCAGTTCCTCCCTCACTAGCGGCCTCTTCAATGAGCAGTTCTTC
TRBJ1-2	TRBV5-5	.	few	CASSSDGHYGYTF	TGTGCCAGCAGCTCCGACGGCCACTATGGCTACACCTTC
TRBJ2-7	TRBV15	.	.	CATSREALGTYEQYF	TGTGCCACCAGCAGAGAGGCACTAGGAACCTACGAGCAGTACTTC
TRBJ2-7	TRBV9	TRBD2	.	CASSVGDSGRGKQYF	TGTGCCAGCAGCGTAGGGGATAGCGGGAGGGGAAAGCAGTACTTC
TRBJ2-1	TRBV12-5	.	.	CASGLYTYNEQFF	TGTGCTAGTGGTTTGTATACGTACAATGAGCAGTTCTTC
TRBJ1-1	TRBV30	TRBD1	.	CAWTAGTGLWNTEAFF	TGTGCCTGGACCGCCGGGACAGGGCTTTGGAACACTGAAGCTTTCTTT